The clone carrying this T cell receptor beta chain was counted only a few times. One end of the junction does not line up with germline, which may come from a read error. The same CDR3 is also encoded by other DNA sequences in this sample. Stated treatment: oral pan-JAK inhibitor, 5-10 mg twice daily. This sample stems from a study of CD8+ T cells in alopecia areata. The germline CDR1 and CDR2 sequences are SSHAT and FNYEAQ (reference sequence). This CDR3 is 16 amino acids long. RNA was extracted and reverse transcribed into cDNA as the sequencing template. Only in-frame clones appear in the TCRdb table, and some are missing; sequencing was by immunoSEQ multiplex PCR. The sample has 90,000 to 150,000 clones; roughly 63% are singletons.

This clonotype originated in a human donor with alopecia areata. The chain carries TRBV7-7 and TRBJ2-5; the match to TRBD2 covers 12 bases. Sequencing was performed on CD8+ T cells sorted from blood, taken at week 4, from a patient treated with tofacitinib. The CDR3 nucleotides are TGTGCTAGCAGCCTTACTAGCGGGGGGTACCAAGAGACCCAGTACTTC. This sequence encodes CASSLTSGGYQETQYF.